The 23 T cell receptor beta chains below come from one sample, sequenced in a study of control samples from healthy donors and cancer patients. Assay used: immunoSEQ multiplex PCR; TCRdb lists only in-frame clones, some missing. The sample holds 160,000 or so clones; 95% to 96% are singletons and the top ten take under 1.2%. The sample taken for sequencing was blood. The receptors stem from a woman in her twenties or thirties in good health.

The CDR3 protein is CASSSGTSPYEQYF. As DNA, the CDR3 is TGTGCCAGCAGTTCCGGGACTAGTCCCTACGAGCAGTACTTC. V usage is TRBV2 and J usage is TRBJ2-7; 8 positions match TRBD2. V lost 5 bases to trimming and J lost 2 bases; unmatched junction nucleotides: 5. Looked up from germline, CDR1 is SNHLY and CDR2 is FYNNEI. There are 14 residues in the CDR3.

The rearrangement links TRBV27 to TRBJ2-7; no clear D. Germline V gives CDR1 MNHEY, CDR2 SMNVEV (reference sequence). The CDR3 spans 14 residues. The V end was cut by 3 bases, the J end by 2 bases, with 11 bases between. The DNA for the CDR3 is TGTGCCAGCAGTTTGGGCCATACGCCCTACGAGCAGTACTTC. Amino acid sequence: CASSLGHTPYEQYF.

The chain couples TRBV5-6 to TRBJ2-7, with D possibly TRBD1 on 6 matching bases. V was cut by 3 bases and J by 3 bases, with 19 bases left in between. Per germline, CDR1 SGHDT and CDR2 YYEEEE. The CDR3 has 16 amino acids. The CDR3 coding sequence is TGTGCCAGCAGCTCGGGCCTGGGACAAGCCCACTACGAGCAGTACTTC. Residues: CASSSGLGQAHYEQYF. Full variable domain (remainder filled in from reference TRBV5-6 and TRBJ2-7): DAGVTQSPTHLIKTRGQQVTLRCSPKSGHDTVSWYQQALGQGPQFIFQYYEEEERQRGNFPDRFSGHQFPNYSSELNVNALLLGDSALYLCASSSGLGQAHYEQYFGPGTRLTVT.

The genes are TRBV3-1 (or the pseudogene TRBV3-2) and TRBJ2-2; 10 bases map to TRBD2. Trimming took 6 bases from V and 6 from J; bases not matched to a gene: 4. The CDR3 runs 14 residues. Germline lookup yields CDR1 LGHDT and CDR2 YNNKEL (reference sequence). DNA for the CDR3: TGTGCCAGCAGTATTGGACTAGCGGCCGGGGAGCTGTTTTTT. As protein: CASSIGLAAGELFF.

This rearrangement joins TRBV2 to TRBJ1-2; 8 bases fit TRBD1. The CDR3 sequence is 15 residues long. CDR1 and CDR2 from the germline V gene are SNHLY and FYNNEI. The V gene end was trimmed by 4 bases and the J gene end by 4 bases; junction bases not matched to a gene: 8. The chain's CDR3 is CASSGIGQGVYGYTF. CDR3 nucleotides: TGTGCCAGCAGTGGGATAGGACAGGGTGTCTATGGCTACACCTTC.

About this clone itself: At one end, the junction sequence differs from germline, possibly due to a read error. V gene TRBV2 combines with J gene TRBJ2-7; weak D call: TRBD2 (5 bases). The CDR3 totals 11 residues. Germline CDR1 SNHLY, CDR2 FYNNEI. In DNA form, the CDR3 reads TGTGCCAGCGGTGAGGGAGCCGAGCAGTACTTC. It codes for CASGEGAEQYF.

V usage is TRBV4-1 and J usage is TRBJ2-7; perhaps TRBD2 as D (5 bases). Deletions cut 1 base from V and 5 bases from J, with 9 bases between. Looked up from germline, CDR1 is MGHRA and CDR2 is YSYEKL. This CDR3 has 13 amino acids. The CDR3 DNA is TGCGCCAGCAGCCAAGTTCTTAGCGACGAGCAGTACTTC. This sequence encodes CASSQVLSDEQYF.

This chain uses TRBV7-6 with TRBJ2-1; 7 bases agree with TRBD2. The CDR3 runs 18 residues. Germline CDR1 SGHVS, CDR2 FNYEAQ. Unmatched junction bases numbered 11, after V lost 3 bases and J lost 0 bases. This CDR3 reads CASSFYPSGESSYNEQFF. The DNA for the CDR3 is TGTGCCAGCAGCTTTTATCCGAGCGGGGAAAGCTCCTACAATGAGCAGTTCTTC.

This rearrangement joins TRBV5-8 to TRBJ1-5; D remains unclear. Per the germline V gene, CDR1 is SGHTS and CDR2 is YDEGEE. V shed 0 bases and J shed 0 bases, with 10 bases lying between them. The CDR3 is 16 residues long. The CDR3 DNA is TGTGCCAGCAGCTTGGTCAGAAAATATAGCAATCAGCCCCAGCATTTT. Amino acid sequence: CASSLVRKYSNQPQHF.

The chain joins TRBV3-1 (or the pseudogene TRBV3-2) to TRBJ2-7; D is perhaps TRBD1 (6 bases). Germline CDR1 is LGHDT and CDR2 is YNNKEL (reference sequence). V dropped 1 base and J dropped 2 bases, with 12 bases sitting between them. This CDR3 region has 15 residues. The CDR3 DNA sequence: TGTGCCAGCAGCCAAGCAGACAGGATCCCCTACGAGCAGTACTTC. Residues: CASSQADRIPYEQYF.

The genes are TRBV2 and TRBJ2-1; maybe TRBD1 (5 bases). CDR3 length equals 11 residues. The germline CDR1 and CDR2 sequences are SNHLY and FYNNEI. Trimming left V 5 bases short and J 10 bases short, with 9 bases between. CDR3 DNA sequence: TGTGCCAGCAGTCACCGACAGGAGCAGTTCTTC. Residues: CASSHRQEQFF.

Written as DNA, the CDR3 is TGTGCCAGCAGCCCCCGGACAGGGTCCTACAATGAGCAGTTCTTC. Amino acid sequence: CASSPRTGSYNEQFF. J is TRBJ2-1 and V is TRBV11-3; 8 bases align to TRBD1. Germline values: CDR1 SGHNT, CDR2 YENEEA. V lost 5 bases to trimming and J lost 1 base; unmatched junction nucleotides: 4. The CDR3 spans 15 residues.

J is TRBJ1-2 and V is TRBV2; D remains unclear. Trimming took 7 bases from V and 6 from J, leaving 12 bases between them. CDR3 length: 12 residues. Germline-derived CDR1 and CDR2 are SNHLY and FYNNEI. As DNA, the CDR3 is TGTGCCAGCACACAGTTTAATAATGGCTACACCTTC. Its protein is CASTQFNNGYTF. The complete variable domain, with remaining parts taken from reference TRBV2 and TRBJ1-2, reads EPEVTQTPSHQVTQMGQEVILRCVPISNHLYFYWYRQILGQKVEFLVSFYNNEISEKSEIFDDQFSVERPDGSNFTLKIRSTKLEDSAMYFCASTQFNNGYTFGSGTRLTVV.

The chain carries TRBV2 and TRBJ1-2, with D possibly matching TRBD1 (5 bases). The V gene lost 0 bases and the J gene lost 8 bases, with 16 bases spanning the gap. This CDR3 comprises 15 residues. Germline lookup yields CDR1 SNHLY and CDR2 FYNNEI. CDR3 DNA sequence: TGTGCCAGCAGTGAAGCGGAAAGGGGTCTGCAGGGCTACACCTTC. As protein: CASSEAERGLQGYTF.

This clone was found once. The genes are TRBV29-1 and TRBJ2-4, with 8 bases aligning to TRBD2. CDR1 is SQVTM and CDR2 is ANQGSEA in the germline V gene. With V trimmed by 4 bases and J by 7 bases, 9 bases remained unmatched. This CDR3 region has 14 residues. The CDR3 spells CSVALPGGGNIQYF. CDR3 sequence (DNA): TGCAGCGTTGCACTGCCGGGCGGGGGGAACATTCAGTACTTC.

The rearrangement uses TRBV10-2 and TRBJ2-1; no clear D gene. This CDR3 comprises 15 residues. Germline V gene data show CDR1 as WSHSY and CDR2 as SAAADI. Trimming cost V 7 bases and J 0 bases, with 13 bases left between them. The CDR3, as DNA: TGCGCCAGCATAGATAGCCGATTCTCCTACAATGAGCAGTTCTTC. Translation: CASIDSRFSYNEQFF.

The V and J genes are TRBV7-2 and TRBJ1-1, with TRBD1 as a possible D gene (6 bases). V lost 3 bases to trimming and J lost 0 bases, with 20 bases between them. This CDR3 comprises 18 residues. Germline-derived CDR1 and CDR2 are SGHTA and FQGNSA. CDR3 amino acids: CASSLDPLGHTMNTEAFF. In nucleotides, the CDR3 is TGTGCCAGCAGCTTGGACCCTTTGGGACATACTATGAACACTGAAGCTTTCTTT.

V and J are TRBV5-1 and TRBJ1-1; possibly TRBD1 for D (5 bases). Trimming stripped 4 bases from V and 5 bases from J, with 15 bases between. Germline V gene lookup returns CDR1 SGHRS and CDR2 YFSETQ. This CDR3 is 14 amino acids long. The DNA for the CDR3 is TGCGCCAGCAGCAGGTCAGGCCGGGGGACTGAAGCTTTCTTT. This encodes CASSRSGRGTEAFF.

The rearrangement uses TRBV3-1 (or the pseudogene TRBV3-2) and TRBJ2-5, with D unresolved. The CDR3 contains 16 residues. The germline CDR1 and CDR2 sequences are LGHDT and YNNKEL (reference sequence). Trimming left V 1 base short and J 7 bases short, with 19 bases between. CDR3 nucleotides: TGTGCCAGCAGCCAAGGAACACAGCTAAGAGGCGGGACCCAGTACTTC. This encodes CASSQGTQLRGGTQYF.

The chain recombines TRBV28 with TRBJ2-1; 8 bases agree with TRBD2. This CDR3 is built from 16 residues. V trimming: 2 bases; J trimming: 0 bases; junction bases outside the gene matches: 3. Germline assignment: CDR1 MDHEN and CDR2 SYDVKM. CDR3 sequence (DNA): TGTGCCAGCAGTTTAGGAGCGGGAGCCTCCTACAATGAGCAGTTCTTC. Its translation is CASSLGAGASYNEQFF.

The gene calls are TRBV5-5 and TRBJ1-5, with D perhaps matching TRBD1 (5 bases). There are 16 residues in the CDR3. With 5 bases removed from V and 3 bases from J, the gap between germline ends came to 18 bases. Germline CDR1 reads SGHKS; CDR2 reads YYEKEE (reference sequence). The DNA of the CDR3 is TGTGCCAGCAGTAATAGGGCACCGACAGTCAATCAGCCCCAGCATTTT. Translating gives CASSNRAPTVNQPQHF. The full variable domain, in which reference TRBV5-5 and TRBJ1-5 provide the parts outside the CDR3, is DAGVTQSPTHLIKTRGQQVTLRCSPISGHKSVSWYQQVLGQGPQFIFQYYEKEERGRGNFPDRFSARQFPNYSSELNVNALLLGDSALYLCASSNRAPTVNQPQHFGDGTRLSIL.

The chain couples TRBV7-9 to TRBJ1-1; D gene uncertain. Germline V gene sequence: CDR1 SEHNR, CDR2 FQNEAQ (reference sequence). V was pared by 3 bases and J by 0 bases, with 5 bases between. The CDR3 covers 13 residues. CDR3 coding DNA: TGTGCCAGCAGCTTGTATCTGAACACTGAAGCTTTCTTT. Its protein is CASSLYLNTEAFF.

CDR3 in DNA: TGTGCCAGCAGCGTAGCACAGGGGGTCTCTGGAAACACCATATATTTT. Its protein product is CASSVAQGVSGNTIYF. The genes are TRBV9 and TRBJ1-3, with 8 bases that match TRBD1. CDR1 is SGDLS, CDR2 YYNGEE, per germline. V was pared by 0 bases and J by 0 bases, with 2 bases of the junction left unmatched. This CDR3 region has 16 residues.